What follows are 22 T cell receptor beta chains derived from one specimen sequenced in a study of T cell changes during pregnancy in multiple sclerosis. Data came from immunoSEQ multiplex PCR; TCRdb stores just in-frame clones and leaves some out. The sample holds about 75,000 clones; 75% to 95% are singletons and the top ten take 0.43%. The sequences come from CD4+ T cells from peripheral blood mononuclear cells, collected before pregnancy. These receptor sequences come from a female donor with multiple sclerosis, enrolled in a pregnancy study.

The chain employs TRBV15 and TRBJ2-5; D gene unclear. CDR1 is LNHNV, CDR2 YYDKDF, per germline (reference sequence). The CDR3 contains 14 residues. Between the trimmed V and J ends, which lost 0 bases and 4 bases, there was a span of 9 bases. The CDR3 DNA follows: TGTGCCACCAGCAGAGAGGCTTCGGGAGAGACCCAGTACTTC. Its translation is CATSREASGETQYF.

DNA for the CDR3: TGTGCCAGCAGCGTAGGGCAGGGTCAGGCGGGAAACACCATATATTTT. It is translated as CASSVGQGQAGNTIYF. The genes are TRBV9 and TRBJ1-3, with D possibly matching TRBD1 (5 bases). V lost 0 bases, J lost 4 bases, and 14 bases lay in between. Germline CDR1 SGDLS, CDR2 YYNGEE. The CDR3 totals 16 residues. Drawing the rest from reference TRBV9 and TRBJ1-3, the complete variable domain is DSGVTQTPKHLITATGQRVTLRCSPRSGDLSVYWYQQSLDQGLQFLIQYYNGEERAKGNILERFSAQQFPDLHSELNLSSLELGDSALYFCASSVGQGQAGNTIYFGEGSWLTVV.

J is TRBJ2-7 and V is TRBV15; TRBD2 might be the D (6 bases). Trimming shortened V by 0 bases and J by 1 base, and 10 bases separated the two germline ends. The CDR3 spans 15 residues. Germline values: CDR1 LNHNV, CDR2 YYDKDF (reference sequence). For the CDR3, the DNA is TGTGCCACCAGCAGAGATTATGCGGGGTCCTACGAGCAGTACTTC. Translated, it gives CATSRDYAGSYEQYF.

The chain couples TRBV19 to TRBJ2-3, with 7 bases fitting TRBD1. Germline CDR1 and CDR2: LNHDA and SQIVND (reference sequence). The V segment lost 7 bases and the J segment 2 bases; nucleotides outside the gene matches: 6. The length of the CDR3 is 14 residues. CDR3 sequence (DNA): TGTGCCAGTAATCACAGGGGACCCACAGATACGCAGTATTTT. Residues: CASNHRGPTDTQYF.

The rearrangement links TRBV7-3 to TRBJ2-1; D might be TRBD2 (6 bases). Trimming took 5 bases from V and 6 from J, leaving 20 bases between them. Germline V lookup: CDR1 SGHTA, CDR2 FQGTGA. CDR3 size: 16 residues. The CDR3 loop reads CASSPSRDSRANEQFF. CDR3 coding DNA: TGTGCCAGCAGCCCGAGCCGGGACTCGAGGGCCAATGAGCAGTTCTTC.

The rearrangement joins TRBV9 to TRBJ1-5, with D uncertain. Per germline, CDR1 SGDLS and CDR2 YYNGEE. Trimming shortened V by 4 bases and J by 2 bases, and 7 bases separated the two germline ends. This CDR3 region has 13 residues. CDR3 region: CASSKRGNQPQHF. CDR3 bases: TGTGCCAGCAGCAAGAGGGGCAATCAGCCCCAGCATTTT.

The J gene is TRBJ1-3, the V gene TRBV19; D is possibly TRBD1 (5 bases). This CDR3 has 14 amino acids. Deletions cut 3 bases from V and 4 bases from J, with 10 bases between. Germline assignment: CDR1 LNHDA and CDR2 SQIVND (reference sequence). The CDR3 region is CASSIGGFGNTIYF. DNA of the CDR3: TGTGCCAGTAGTATCGGGGGATTCGGAAACACCATATATTTT.

This clone was counted a single time. The chain has TRBV6-5 and TRBJ2-5; no firm D call. Trimming removed 0 bases from V and 2 bases from J, with 7 bases in between. The CDR3 consists of 14 residues. Germline assignment: CDR1 MNHEY and CDR2 SVGAGI. CDR3 amino acids: CASSYSMLQETQYF. The CDR3 DNA is TGTGCCAGCAGTTACTCTATGTTGCAAGAGACCCAGTACTTC.

The J gene is TRBJ2-1, the V gene TRBV6-5; D is undetermined. This CDR3 is 15 amino acids long. Trimming shortened V by 6 bases and J by 2 bases, and 14 bases separated the two germline ends. The germline V gene encodes CDR1 MNHEY and CDR2 SVGAGI. For the CDR3, the DNA is TGTGCCAGCAGCCCGAAAGGCGGCGCCTACAATGAGCAGTTCTTC. Its protein is CASSPKGGAYNEQFF.

This chain connects TRBV5-1 to TRBJ2-1, with TRBD1 matching 7 bases. The CDR3 length is 16 residues. The junction had 12 bases not matched to a gene; V was cut back by 4 bases and J by 5 bases. Germline CDR1 SGHRS, CDR2 YFSETQ. CDR3 sequence: CASSAYLRTGDNEQFF. The CDR3 coding sequence is TGCGCCAGCAGCGCGTACCTCCGGACAGGAGACAATGAGCAGTTCTTC.

This chain joins TRBV7-3 and TRBJ2-2, with 11 bases fitting TRBD2. The V gene's germline CDR1 is SGHTA and CDR2 FQGTGA. Germline trimming cut 5 bases from V and 4 bases from J; bases unmatched to any gene: 9. The CDR3 length is 17 residues. Here the CDR3 reads CASSLWSSGGLTGELFF. DNA for the CDR3: TGTGCCAGCAGCCTCTGGTCTAGCGGGGGGCTCACCGGGGAGCTGTTTTTT.

The chain has TRBV4-3 and TRBJ2-7, with 9 bases lining up with TRBD2. Germline V CDR1 and CDR2: LGHNA, YSLEER. The CDR3 is 14 amino acids. Trimming removed 3 bases from V and 3 bases from J; junction bases left unmatched: 3. CDR3 loop: CASSQQRGDYEQYF. The CDR3 nucleotides read TGCGCCAGCAGCCAGCAGCGGGGGGACTACGAGCAGTACTTC.

The chain links TRBV4-2 to TRBJ2-3, with 7 bases aligning to TRBD1. Germline trimming cut 3 bases from V and 1 base from J; bases unmatched to any gene: 1. Germline-derived CDR1 and CDR2 are LGHNA and YNFKEQ. The CDR3 is 14 residues long. The CDR3 sequence is CASSQTGRTDTQYF. DNA for the CDR3: TGTGCCAGCAGCCAGACAGGGCGCACAGATACGCAGTATTTT.

A remark on this clone: Other DNA variants within this sample encode the same CDR3. V gene TRBV9 combines with J gene TRBJ2-7; 9 bases agree with TRBD2. Germline V gene sequence: CDR1 SGDLS, CDR2 YYNGEE. The CDR3 loop spans 15 amino acids. V dropped 0 bases and J dropped 1; count of bases not matched to a gene: 2. Here the CDR3 reads CASSVGSGGSYEQYF. The CDR3 nucleotides are TGTGCCAGCAGCGTAGGTAGCGGGGGTTCCTACGAGCAGTACTTC. The full variable domain, its missing parts supplied by reference TRBV9 and TRBJ2-7, is DSGVTQTPKHLITATGQRVTLRCSPRSGDLSVYWYQQSLDQGLQFLIQYYNGEERAKGNILERFSAQQFPDLHSELNLSSLELGDSALYFCASSVGSGGSYEQYFGPGTRLTVT.

The rearrangement uses TRBV5-1 and TRBJ1-4, with D possibly matching TRBD1 (5 bases). Germline V gene data show CDR1 as SGHRS and CDR2 as YFSETQ. The CDR3 length is 21 residues. V shed 4 bases and J shed 6 bases, with 34 bases lying between them. This CDR3 reads CASSIGFPRGTFQVEDEKLFF. The CDR3 DNA reads as TGCGCCAGCAGCATTGGTTTTCCACGGGGGACCTTCCAGGTGGAGGATGAAAAACTGTTTTTT. Complete variable domain (other parts from reference TRBV5-1 and TRBJ1-4): KAGVTQTPRYLIKTRGQQVTLSCSPISGHRSVSWYQQTPGQGLQFLFEYFSETQRNKGNFPGRFSGRQFSNSRSEMNVSTLELGDSALYLCASSIGFPRGTFQVEDEKLFFGSGTQLSVL.

The chain is built from TRBV10-2 and TRBJ2-5, with 7 bases fitting TRBD1. CDR1 is WSHSY and CDR2 is SAAADI in the germline V gene. The CDR3 has 15 amino acids. The J segment lost 3 bases and the V segment lost 6 bases, leaving 10 bases of the junction unmatched. CDR3 protein: CASSLALDRKETQYF. CDR3 bases: TGCGCCAGCAGCCTTGCCCTGGACAGGAAAGAGACCCAGTACTTC.

J is TRBJ2-7 and V is TRBV7-2, with D possibly matching TRBD1 (7 bases). Trimming cost V 0 bases and J 7 bases, with 19 bases left between them. The CDR3 totals 16 residues. Germline V gene lookup returns CDR1 SGHTA and CDR2 FQGNSA. The chain's CDR3 is CASSLATGLRGVEQYF. For the CDR3, the DNA is TGTGCCAGCAGCTTAGCGACCGGCCTCAGGGGGGTGGAGCAGTACTTC.

The chain couples TRBV5-8 to TRBJ2-7, with D unresolved. Trimming removed 0 bases at V and 7 bases at J, with 11 bases between. Looked up from germline, CDR1 is SGHTS and CDR2 is YDEGEE. The CDR3 is 13 amino acids. The CDR3: CASSLVINGEQYF. DNA for the CDR3: TGTGCCAGCAGCTTGGTTATAAACGGGGAGCAGTACTTC.

The V gene is TRBV10-3, the J gene TRBJ1-6, with TRBD1 as a possible D gene (5 bases). The CDR3 covers 14 residues. Germline V gene lookup returns CDR1 ENHRY and CDR2 SYGVKD. Trimming pared 10 bases from V and 5 bases from J, leaving 15 bases between. As DNA, the CDR3 is TGTGCCACCGGGGGAAGGGTTGATAATTCACCCCTCCACTTT. It is translated as CATGGRVDNSPLHF.

The sample holds one count of this clone. DNA for the CDR3: TGCGCCAGCAGCAGTGCGGGACTAGCGGGAGTGAACACCGGGGAGCTGTTTTTT. This translates into CASSSAGLAGVNTGELFF. The V gene is TRBV5-1, the J gene TRBJ2-2; 14 nucleotides agree with TRBD2. The germline gives CDR1 SGHRS, CDR2 YFSETQ. This CDR3 comprises 18 residues. Trimming cost V 4 bases and J 1 base; bases outside gene matches: 6.

This clone occurred once. This rearrangement joins TRBV9 to TRBJ2-5; 10 bases are shared with TRBD1. Per germline, CDR1 SGDLS and CDR2 YYNGEE. V was pared by 4 bases and J by 5 bases, with 11 bases of the junction left unmatched. CDR3 length: 16 amino acids. The CDR3 DNA reads as TGTGCCAGCAGCCCCCGCGGGACAGGGGAACGCGAGACCCAGTACTTC. It yields the protein CASSPRGTGERETQYF.

CDR3 loop: CASSRIAGGPSTDTQYF. The CDR3 nucleotides are TGCGCCAGCAGCCGTATAGCGGGAGGGCCAAGCACAGATACGCAGTATTTT. V gene TRBV4-1 combines with J gene TRBJ2-3; TRBD2 matches 11 bases. The V and J ends lost 4 bases and 0 bases, in that order; junction bases with no gene match: 6. This CDR3 is built from 17 residues. The germline CDR1 and CDR2 sequences are MGHRA and YSYEKL.